These 27 T cell receptor beta chains originate from one sample sequenced in a study of CD8 T cells in Susac syndrome. With random hexamers, 0.5 to 1 ug RNA was reverse transcribed. TCRdb re-called the immunoSEQ multiplex PCR reads with MiXCR, one entry per CDR3 protein. Of around 170,000 distinct CDR3 sequences detected, approximately 95% appear once; the ten largest clones hold 0.098%. The sequenced sample was CD4+ T cells from PBMCs. The source of these receptors is a human donor with Susac syndrome.

The chain recombines TRBV4-3 with TRBJ1-2, with TRBD1 as a possible D gene (6 bases). In germline, CDR1 is LGHNA, CDR2 YSLEER. This CDR3 has 20 residues. Trimming cost V 1 base and J 0 bases, with 24 bases left between them. The CDR3 nucleotides read TGCGCCAGCAGCCAAGGACCGCCCACAGGGTCTATAGGGTCTAACTATGGCTACACCTTC. Translating gives CASSQGPPTGSIGSNYGYTF.

V and J are TRBV29-1 and TRBJ2-6; D gene uncertain. Germline CDR1 reads SQVTM; CDR2 reads ANQGSEA. V lost 1 base to trimming and J lost 4 bases, with 5 bases between them. The CDR3 length is 13 residues. The DNA for the CDR3 is TGCAGCGTTGAAGCCCCAGGGGCCAACGTCCTGACTTTC. Its protein product is CSVEAPGANVLTF.

The chain employs TRBV4-1 and TRBJ1-2; D is unresolved. This CDR3 is built from 13 residues. The V gene lost 3 bases and the J gene lost 4 bases, with 9 bases spanning the gap. The germline V gene encodes CDR1 MGHRA and CDR2 YSYEKL. CDR3 protein: CASSQALLYGYTF. The DNA of the CDR3 is TGCGCCAGCAGCCAGGCCCTGCTCTATGGCTACACCTTC.

V gene TRBV25-1 combines with J gene TRBJ1-6, with D unresolved. From germline, CDR1 is MGHDK and CDR2 SYGVNS. V shed 3 bases and J shed 14 bases, with 14 bases lying between them. This CDR3 is 13 amino acids long. This chain's CDR3 is CASSDPGRPALHF. DNA of the CDR3: TGTGCCAGCAGTGACCCCGGACGGCCGGCCCTCCACTTT.

This clonotype was detected only once. The J gene is TRBJ2-3, the V gene TRBV5-1; unclear D gene. This CDR3 comprises 15 residues. Per the germline V gene, CDR1 is SGHRS and CDR2 is YFSETQ. V dropped 0 bases and J dropped 0 bases, with 8 bases sitting between them. The CDR3 reads CASSLAEGSTDTQYF. The CDR3, as DNA: TGCGCCAGCAGCTTGGCCGAAGGAAGCACAGATACGCAGTATTTT.

The chain employs TRBV24-1 and TRBJ2-7; D gene unclear. With 7 bases removed from V and 7 bases from J, the gap between germline ends came to 22 bases. Germline CDR1 KGHDR, CDR2 SFDVKD. CDR3 length equals 15 residues. The CDR3 bases are TGTGCCACCAGGGTGGCCTTTCTGTGTAATGGAGAGCAGTACTTC. It yields the protein CATRVAFLCNGEQYF.

The chain has TRBV29-1 and TRBJ1-5; TRBD1 might be the D (5 bases). The CDR3 totals 12 residues. Trimming left V 6 bases short and J 11 bases short, with 17 bases between. Per the germline V gene, CDR1 is SQVTM and CDR2 is ANQGSEA. DNA for the CDR3: TGCAGCGTCCAAGGAGCGGGGCTGGCCCAGCATTTT. As protein: CSVQGAGLAQHF. Supplemented by reference TRBV29-1 and TRBJ1-5, the full variable domain reads SAVISQKPSRDICQRGTSLTIQCQVDSQVTMMFWYRQQPGQSLTLIATANQGSEATYESGFVIDKFPISRPNLTFSTLTVSNMSPEDSSIYLCSVQGAGLAQHFGDGTRLSIL.

The chain's CDR3 is CASRPGTSGHSSYNEQFF. Here the CDR3 DNA reads TGTGCCAGCAGGCCCGGGACTAGCGGGCATAGCTCCTACAATGAGCAGTTCTTC. This chain links TRBV5-4 with TRBJ2-1; 12 positions match TRBD2. This CDR3 is built from 18 residues. Germline V gene data show CDR1 as SGHNT and CDR2 as YYREEE (reference sequence). Germline trimming cut 5 bases from V and 0 bases from J; bases unmatched to any gene: 9. Combining the CDR3 with reference TRBV5-4 and TRBJ2-1 gives the whole variable domain ETGVTQSPTHLIKTRGQQVTLRCSSQSGHNTVSWYQQALGQGPQFIFQYYREEENGRGNFPPRFSGLQFPNYSSELNVNALELDDSALYLCASRPGTSGHSSYNEQFFGPGTRLTVL.

The chain links TRBV20-1 to TRBJ2-2, with TRBD1 identical over 9 bases. CDR1 is DFQATT, CDR2 SNEGSKA, per germline (reference sequence). This CDR3 has 14 residues. With 2 bases clipped from V and 4 bases from J, the junction kept 2 bases outside the gene matches. The CDR3 loop reads CSARRDRATGELFF. The CDR3 bases are TGCAGTGCTAGACGGGACAGGGCCACCGGGGAGCTGTTTTTT.

V gene TRBV6-4 combines with J gene TRBJ1-1; TRBD1 might be the D (6 bases). The CDR3 extends over 15 amino acids. Germline V gene lookup returns CDR1 MRHNA and CDR2 SNTAGT. The germline V and J ends were trimmed by 6 bases and 10 bases, with 24 bases remaining between them. This CDR3 reads CASRPEGGVAGGAFF. CDR3 nucleotides: TGTGCCAGCAGGCCCGAAGGGGGGGTGGCTGGGGGAGCTTTCTTT.

The chain has TRBV29-1 and TRBJ2-3; 7 positions agree with TRBD2. Germline trimming cut 5 bases from V and 2 bases from J; bases unmatched to any gene: 10. This CDR3 has 15 residues. CDR1 is SQVTM, CDR2 ANQGSEA, per germline. CDR3 amino acids: CSVNLGTIYTDTQYF. The CDR3 DNA sequence: TGCAGCGTTAATCTCGGGACTATATACACAGATACGCAGTATTTT.

The V and J genes are TRBV29-1 and TRBJ1-1, with D perhaps matching TRBD1 (5 bases). The ends were cut back, 5 bases at V and 0 bases at J, with 10 bases in the middle. The CDR3 spans 13 residues. Germline V CDR1 and CDR2: SQVTM, ANQGSEA. The CDR3 region is CSVHDSMNTEAFF. CDR3 nucleotide sequence: TGCAGCGTTCACGACAGCATGAACACTGAAGCTTTCTTT.

This rearrangement joins TRBV7-2 to TRBJ2-1; D perhaps matches TRBD2 (6 bases). The germline V gene has CDR1 SGHTA and CDR2 FQGNSA. The CDR3 length is 16 residues. The ends were cut back, 6 bases at V and 5 bases at J, with 20 bases in the middle. This CDR3 reads CASRPPRGSGDNEQFF. The CDR3 coding sequence is TGTGCCAGCAGGCCCCCGCGTGGTAGCGGTGACAATGAGCAGTTCTTC.

This chain uses TRBV30 with TRBJ1-6, with a possible D match to TRBD1 (5 bases). V was cut by 3 bases and J by 10 bases, with 19 bases left in between. The germline V gene has CDR1 GTSNPN and CDR2 SVGIG (reference sequence). This CDR3 comprises 15 residues. For the CDR3, the DNA is TGTGCCTGGAGAACCCCTCAGTGGGACGCGTCACCCCTCCACTTT. Translating it yields CAWRTPQWDASPLHF.

The count of this clonotype is one. The chain combines TRBV15 with TRBJ2-1; possible D gene TRBD2, 5 bases. Germline-derived CDR1 and CDR2 are LNHNV and YYDKDF (reference sequence). The germline V and J ends were trimmed by 0 bases and 3 bases, with 9 bases remaining between them. The CDR3 contains 15 residues. The CDR3 DNA reads TGTGCCACCAGCAGAGAAGGCGGGTACTACAATGAGCAGTTCTTC. Translation gives CATSREGGYYNEQFF.

The rearrangement joins TRBV20-1 to TRBJ1-6; 8 nucleotides agree with TRBD1. The germline CDR1 and CDR2 sequences are DFQATT and SNEGSKA (reference sequence). Unmatched junction bases numbered 9, after V lost 0 bases and J lost 8 bases. The CDR3 has 16 residues. The CDR3 DNA reads TGCAGTGCTAGAGATGGGAGGGCAGGGGGCGATTCACCCCTCCACTTT. Its protein product is CSARDGRAGGDSPLHF.

V gene TRBV6-2 or TRBV6-3 combines with J gene TRBJ2-7; 9 bases map to TRBD1. The germline V gene encodes CDR1 MNHEY and CDR2 SVGEGT. The CDR3 is 16 residues long. Trimming cost V 6 bases and J 2 bases; bases outside gene matches: 11. The CDR3 is CASRSLGTGSTYEQYF. The DNA for the CDR3 is TGTGCCAGCAGATCGCTGGGGACAGGGTCCACCTACGAGCAGTACTTC.

The V call is TRBV20-1, the J call TRBJ1-2, with D maybe TRBD1 (6 bases). Germline V CDR1 and CDR2: DFQATT, SNEGSKA (reference sequence). V was pared by 0 bases and J by 7 bases, with 18 bases between. This CDR3 has 15 amino acids. The CDR3 loop is CSAREPRGIWGGYTF. CDR3 sequence (DNA): TGCAGTGCTAGAGAACCCAGGGGAATCTGGGGTGGCTACACCTTC.

CDR3 sequence (DNA): TGTGCCAGCACCCCTGGGAGATCGGGCTACGAGCAGTACTTC. Translation: CASTPGRSGYEQYF. The rearrangement joins TRBV28 to TRBJ2-7; D is perhaps TRBD2 (5 bases). The germline CDR1 and CDR2 sequences are MDHEN and SYDVKM. The CDR3 has 14 residues. Trimming took off 7 bases at V and 3 bases at J, with 16 bases between the two ends.

V and J are TRBV6-2 or TRBV6-3 and TRBJ2-1; TRBD1 or TRBD2 may be the D gene (6 bases each). Trimming cost V 3 bases and J 7 bases, with 16 bases left between them. Germline CDR1 is MNHEY and CDR2 is SVGEGT. The CDR3 loop spans 15 amino acids. The CDR3 sequence is CASSYRGAIRNEQFF. The CDR3 DNA follows: TGTGCCAGCAGTTATAGGGGGGCCATCAGGAATGAGCAGTTCTTC.

The chain couples TRBV20-1 to TRBJ2-3; 7 nucleotides match TRBD2. This CDR3 is built from 17 residues. From germline, CDR1 is DFQATT and CDR2 SNEGSKA (reference sequence). Trimming removed 5 bases from V and 4 bases from J; junction bases left unmatched: 18. This CDR3 reads CSAPTPASGARADTQYF. The CDR3 nucleotides are TGCAGTGCTCCCACCCCGGCCAGCGGGGCGAGGGCAGATACGCAGTATTTT.

The chain is built from TRBV7-6 and TRBJ1-6, with D maybe TRBD1 (5 bases). The V gene lost 5 bases and the J gene lost 7 bases, with 18 bases spanning the gap. Germline-derived CDR1 and CDR2 are SGHVS and FNYEAQ. The CDR3 contains 16 residues. The CDR3 sequence is CASSPGLQTTNSPLHF. In DNA, the CDR3 is TGTGCCAGCAGCCCGGGACTCCAGACCACGAATTCACCCCTCCACTTT.

This chain uses TRBV6-6 with TRBJ2-1, with D perhaps TRBD2 (5 bases). Trimming stripped 7 bases from V and 5 bases from J, with 9 bases between. The CDR3 covers 12 residues. CDR1 MNHNY and CDR2 SVGAGI come from the germline V gene (reference sequence). The CDR3 DNA reads TGTGCCAGCACGAGAGGGAACAATGAGCAGTTCTTC. This codes for CASTRGNNEQFF.

V usage is TRBV20-1 and J usage is TRBJ2-3; 9 nucleotides line up with TRBD2. The V segment lost 8 bases and the J segment 3 bases; nucleotides outside the gene matches: 12. Germline assignment: CDR1 DFQATT and CDR2 SNEGSKA (reference sequence). The CDR3 is made up of 15 amino acids. The CDR3 DNA reads TGCAGTACCGCCGCCGGGACTAGCTGGACAGATACGCAGTATTTT. Its protein is CSTAAGTSWTDTQYF.

This clonotype was detected only a few times. The V gene is TRBV6-2 or TRBV6-3, the J gene TRBJ2-7; D is ambiguous. From germline, CDR1 is MNHEY and CDR2 SVGEGT. CDR3 size: 12 residues. The V end was cut by 5 bases, the J end by 7 bases, with 12 bases between. DNA for the CDR3: TGTGCCAGCAGTCCCGACCCCCGTGAGCAGTACTTC. It translates to CASSPDPREQYF.

The table lists this clonotype with a count of one. This sequence joins TRBV2 and TRBJ1-5, with TRBD1 matching 7 bases. CDR1 SNHLY and CDR2 FYNNEI come from the germline V gene. This CDR3 spans 13 amino acids. With V trimmed by 6 bases and J by 9 bases, 8 bases remained unmatched. DNA for the CDR3: TGTGCCAGCAGCGGGACAGAACAACGGCCCCAGCATTTT. Its translation: CASSGTEQRPQHF. The entire variable domain, with the rest obtained from reference TRBV2 and TRBJ1-5, is as follows: EPEVTQTPSHQVTQMGQEVILRCVPISNHLYFYWYRQILGQKVEFLVSFYNNEISEKSEIFDDQFSVERPDGSNFTLKIRSTKLEDSAMYFCASSGTEQRPQHFGDGTRLSIL.

The rearrangement uses TRBV5-1 and TRBJ2-7, with D perhaps being TRBD1 or TRBD2 (5 bases each). This CDR3 is built from 13 residues. Germline V gene sequence: CDR1 SGHRS, CDR2 YFSETQ. V dropped 6 bases and J dropped 3 bases, with 13 bases sitting between them. This chain's CDR3 is CASTGATGYEQYF. The CDR3 bases are TGCGCCAGCACCGGGGCCACCGGCTACGAGCAGTACTTC.